One and the same sample provided the 23 T cell receptor beta chains below, sequenced in a study of T cells in women clearing cervical HPV infection. Using immunoSEQ multiplex PCR, the repertoire was profiled, and TCRdb retains in-frame clones only, with some absent. The table lists 40,000 to 45,000 clones, with more than 1% in the top ten. Sequenced material: blood buffy coat. The receptors originated from a woman aged 18-70 years with a cervical HPV16 infection that either progressed to CIN3+ or cleared (not recorded which).

Comments on this clone: The CDR3 extends 3 residues past the end of the read, so its final part is completed from the germline J gene. This chain connects TRBV19 to TRBJ1-4, with a weak D call TRBD1 (6 bases). CDR3 size: 12 residues. The germline CDR1 and CDR2 sequences are LNHDA and SQIVND (reference sequence). The DNA read from the CDR3 is TGTGCCAGCGGACAGTATAATTCACCA. It specifies CASGQYNSP. The whole CDR3 protein reads CASGQYNSPLFF.

On this clone itself: The read finishes 3 residues shy of the CDR3 end, and the germline J gene is used to complete it. The chain links TRBV29-1 to TRBJ1-1; D not resolved. V lost 8 bases and J lost 4, with 8 bases in between. CDR1 and CDR2 (germline): SQVTM, ANQGSEA. This CDR3 has 10 amino acids. The CDR3 spells CSIQSTEAFF. Partial CDR3 DNA: TGCAGCATACAGAGCACTGAA.

CDR3 bases read: TGCAGTGCCACGGACGCAACAGGGTACTCACCC. It specifies CSATDATGYSP. The complete CDR3 sequence is CSATDATGYSPLHF. The chain links TRBV20-1 to TRBJ1-6, with D maybe TRBD1 (6 bases). The CDR3 is cut off 3 residues early in the read; its end comes from the germline J gene. With 6 bases removed from V and 10 bases from J, the gap between germline ends came to 19 bases. The CDR3 runs to 14 residues. The germline V gene encodes CDR1 DFQATT and CDR2 SNEGSKA (reference sequence).

About this clone itself: The sequenced fragment ends 3 residues before the CDR3 boundary, so the rest is inferred from the germline J gene. The V gene is TRBV5-1, the J gene TRBJ2-2, with TRBD2 identical over 11 bases. The V gene end was trimmed by 4 bases and the J gene end by 9 bases; junction bases not matched to a gene: 14. In germline, CDR1 is SGHRS, CDR2 YFSETQ. CDR3 length: 17 residues. The part of the CDR3 DNA that was read is TGCGCCAGCAGCACCCCGTTAGCGGGGGGGCCTCCCCGGGAG. Translated: CASSTPLAGGPPRE. The whole CDR3 region reads CASSTPLAGGPPRELFF.

A word on this clone: The observed sequence ends 3 residues before the CDR3 terminus, with the missing tail filled in from the germline J gene. J is TRBJ1-2 and V is TRBV20-1; the match to TRBD1 covers 8 bases. This CDR3 spans 13 amino acids. J was trimmed by 7 bases and V by 3 bases; bases with no gene match: 7. CDR1 and CDR2 (germline): DFQATT, SNEGSKA (reference sequence). Partial CDR3 DNA: TGCAGTGCTAGGATCCCTACAGGGGGTGGC. It translates to CSARIPTGGG. The CDR3 in its entirety is CSARIPTGGGYTF.

As concerns this clone: The read is 3 residues too short to cover the CDR3 end, so that end is filled in from the germline J gene. The V call is TRBV20-1, the J call TRBJ2-7; TRBD2 agrees at 8 bases. Germline CDR1 reads DFQATT; CDR2 reads SNEGSKA (reference sequence). The trim removed 3 bases at V and 2 bases at J, leaving 6 bases unmatched. The CDR3 has 14 amino acids. The CDR3 loop is CSASDAAGAYEQYF. The part of the CDR3 DNA that was read is TGCAGTGCTAGTGACGCAGCGGGGGCCTACGAG.

Points on this clone: The observed sequence ends 3 residues before the CDR3 terminus, with the missing tail filled in from the germline J gene. The chain links TRBV18 to TRBJ1-1; the D is unclear. The germline V gene encodes CDR1 KGHSH and CDR2 LQKENI. The CDR3 has 14 residues. V gave up 3 bases and J gave up 0 bases, with 8 bases separating them. CDR3 protein: CASSPFGLNTEAFF. The sequenced CDR3 bases are TGTGCCAGCTCACCCTTTGGGCTGAACACTGAA. Combining the CDR3 with reference TRBV18 and TRBJ1-1 gives the whole variable domain NAGVMQNPRHLVRRRGQEARLRCSPMKGHSHVYWYRQLPEEGLKFMVYLQKENIIDESGMPKERFSAEFPKEGPSILRIQQVVRGDSAAYFCASSPFGLNTEAFFGQGTRLTVV.

With respect to this clone: The sequence runs out 3 residues before the end of the CDR3; the remainder is reconstructed from the germline J gene. This sequence joins TRBV7-2 and TRBJ2-5; TRBD2 matches at 7 bases. V gave up 3 bases and J gave up 4 bases; unmatched junction bases: 8. The CDR3 extends over 15 amino acids. Germline CDR1 is SGHTA and CDR2 is FQGNSA. The sequenced CDR3 bases are TGTGCCAGCAGCTTCGGCGCGGGAGAGGGAGAGACC. This gives the protein CASSFGAGEGET. The CDR3 in full is CASSFGAGEGETQYF.

On this clone itself: The CDR3 end is not reached by the read, which stops 3 residues before it; the germline J gene fills it in. The chain joins TRBV5-1 to TRBJ2-3, with TRBD2 matching over 8 bases. The CDR3 covers 15 residues. The V and J ends lost 2 bases and 1 base, in that order; junction bases with no gene match: 3. Per the germline V gene, CDR1 is SGHRS and CDR2 is YFSETQ. CDR3 in amino acids: CASSLGAGGTDTQYF. The DNA read from the CDR3 is TGCGCCAGCAGCTTAGGAGCGGGGGGCACAGATACG.

A note on this clone: From the germline J gene comes the end of the CDR3, since the read stops 3 residues before it. The rearrangement links TRBV7-9 to TRBJ1-5; D unclear. V was trimmed by 2 bases and J by 3 bases, leaving 5 bases between them. Germline lookup yields CDR1 SEHNR and CDR2 FQNEAQ (reference sequence). The length of the CDR3 is 13 residues. Partial CDR3 DNA: TGTGCCAGCAGCTTAATGGCCAATCAGCCC. This encodes CASSLMANQP. The whole CDR3 sequence is CASSLMANQPQHF.

The CDR3 protein is CASSGGLYNEQFF. The CDR3 DNA, read in part, is TGCGCCAGCAGCGGGGGACTTTACAATGAG. The chain recombines TRBV5-1 with TRBJ2-1, with D tentatively TRBD2 (6 bases). The read ends 3 residues early relative to the CDR3; the germline J gene fills the gap. Trimming pared 4 bases from V and 4 bases from J, leaving 9 bases between. The CDR3 runs to 13 residues. Germline loops: CDR1 SGHRS, CDR2 YFSETQ.

On this clone itself: The read ends 3 residues shy of where the CDR3 ends; the end is completed using the germline J gene. The chain recombines TRBV4-1 with TRBJ2-3, with D maybe TRBD1 (5 bases). This CDR3 is built from 14 residues. Germline V gene sequence: CDR1 MGHRA, CDR2 YSYEKL. V lost 4 bases to trimming and J lost 1 base, with 9 bases between them. CDR3 protein: CASSPLGGTDTQYF. The sequenced CDR3 bases are TGCGCCAGCAGCCCTCTAGGGGGCACAGATACG.

Comment on this clone: The DNA ends 3 residues before the CDR3 does, and the rest of the CDR3 is filled in from the germline J gene. This rearrangement joins TRBV7-9 to TRBJ2-2, with 8 bases aligning to TRBD1. The CDR3 is 15 residues long. In germline, CDR1 is SEHNR, CDR2 FQNEAQ (reference sequence). The DNA read from the CDR3 is TGTGCCAGCAGCACCAGGACAGGGCGGGAAGAAAAG. It encodes CASSTRTGREEK. The CDR3 in its entirety is CASSTRTGREEKLFF.

Comment on this clone: The read is 3 residues too short to cover the CDR3 end, so that end is filled in from the germline J gene. The rearrangement links TRBV20-1 to TRBJ2-1; 10 nucleotides match TRBD2. The length of the CDR3 is 16 residues. Germline CDR1 reads DFQATT; CDR2 reads SNEGSKA (reference sequence). Trimming cost V 0 bases and J 7 bases; bases outside gene matches: 9. Incomplete CDR3 DNA: TGCAGTGCTAGAGATGTGTTAGCGGGAGGTTTAAATGAG. It is translated as CSARDVLAGGLNE. The complete CDR3 reads CSARDVLAGGLNEQFF.

Notes on this clone: Coverage ceases 3 residues before the CDR3 finishes, and the germline J gene fills in the end. This rearrangement joins TRBV5-1 to TRBJ2-5, with a weak D call TRBD2 (6 bases). Germline V gives CDR1 SGHRS, CDR2 YFSETQ. CDR3 length equals 15 residues. Trimming shortened V by 2 bases and J by 2 bases, and 13 bases separated the two germline ends. CDR3 residues: CASSLGSGGQETQYF. CDR3 DNA (partial): TGCGCCAGCAGCTTAGGATCCGGGGGTCAAGAGACC.

Note on this clone: The CDR3 is cut off 3 residues early in the read; its end comes from the germline J gene. The gene calls are TRBV7-9 and TRBJ1-4, with a tentative D call TRBD1 (5 bases). Deletions cut 1 base from V and 7 bases from J, with 13 bases between. The germline V gene encodes CDR1 SEHNR and CDR2 FQNEAQ (reference sequence). The CDR3 is 15 amino acids. CDR3 DNA (partial): TGTGCCAGCAGCTTAGATTCGGGGGGGACTGAAAAA. Translated: CASSLDSGGTEK. The full CDR3 protein is CASSLDSGGTEKLFF.

Of note for this clone: The sequenced fragment ends 3 residues before the CDR3 boundary, so the rest is inferred from the germline J gene. The V call is TRBV6-1, the J call TRBJ2-3; D possibly corresponds to TRBD1 (7 bases). This CDR3 contains 16 residues. The germline V gene has CDR1 MNHNS and CDR2 SASEGT. The CDR3 bases that were read are TGTGCCAGCAGTGAAGTCAGTGCAGGGGGAGGTCGGTCG. It encodes CASSEVSAGGGRS. From start to end, the CDR3 is CASSEVSAGGGRSQYF.

With regard to this clone: The read ends 3 residues shy of where the CDR3 ends; the end is completed using the germline J gene. The chain uses TRBV12-3 or TRBV12-4 and TRBJ1-5; TRBD1 might be the D (5 bases). The CDR3 extends over 13 amino acids. Trimming removed 6 bases from V and 4 bases from J, with 10 bases in between. The CDR3 protein is CASRRTLNQPQHF. The covered CDR3 bases are TGTGCCAGCAGGAGGACACTTAATCAGCCC.

Worth noting for this clone: The read halts 3 residues ahead of the CDR3 end, with the missing end drawn from the germline J gene. The V and J genes are TRBV5-1 and TRBJ2-1; D is unresolved. V lost 1 base and J 7 bases, leaving 6 bases between the germline ends. The germline CDR1 and CDR2 sequences are SGHRS and YFSETQ. The CDR3 runs 12 residues. This chain's CDR3 is CASSLMRNEQFF. The part of the CDR3 DNA that was read is TGCGCCAGCAGCTTGATGAGGAATGAG.

A word on this clone: Read sequence stops 3 residues before the CDR3 end, and the germline J gene provides the missing end. This chain connects TRBV5-1 to TRBJ2-7, with TRBD2 matching over 14 bases. The CDR3 is made up of 15 amino acids. With V trimmed by 2 bases and J by 4 bases, 2 bases remained unmatched. Germline loops: CDR1 SGHRS, CDR2 YFSETQ. Incomplete CDR3 DNA: TGCGCCAGCAGCTTAGGGACTAGCGGGAGTTACGAG. Its protein is CASSLGTSGSYE. The whole CDR3 protein reads CASSLGTSGSYEQYF.

A note on this clone: The read halts 3 residues ahead of the CDR3 end, with the missing end drawn from the germline J gene. The genes are TRBV5-1 and TRBJ1-3, with TRBD1 matching 8 bases. Germline V gene lookup returns CDR1 SGHRS and CDR2 YFSETQ. The CDR3 length is 16 residues. Trimming removed 0 bases from V and 4 bases from J; junction bases left unmatched: 6. The CDR3 region is CASSLAPGGFGNTIYF. CDR3 DNA (partial): TGCGCCAGCAGCTTGGCCCCAGGGGGCTTCGGAAACACC.

The CDR3 reads CASSFDPRQATGYTF. The DNA read from the CDR3 is TGTGCCAGCAGCTTTGATCCTAGACAGGCGACGGGC. The rearrangement links TRBV7-3 to TRBJ1-2, with D perhaps matching TRBD1 (6 bases). The read falls 3 residues short of the CDR3 end, and the missing part is taken from the germline J gene. The CDR3 is made up of 15 amino acids. Germline V gives CDR1 SGHTA, CDR2 FQGTGA.

Remarks on this clone: The CDR3 end lies 3 residues beyond the end of the read and is filled in from the germline J gene. The genes are TRBV6-2 or TRBV6-3 and TRBJ2-7; weak D call: TRBD1 (5 bases). The germline gives CDR1 MNHEY, CDR2 SVGEGT. V was cut by 2 bases and J by 3 bases, with 11 bases left in between. This CDR3 spans 14 amino acids. CDR3 region: CASSYQGYLYEQYF. Incomplete CDR3 DNA: TGTGCCAGCAGTTACCAGGGATACCTCTACGAG.